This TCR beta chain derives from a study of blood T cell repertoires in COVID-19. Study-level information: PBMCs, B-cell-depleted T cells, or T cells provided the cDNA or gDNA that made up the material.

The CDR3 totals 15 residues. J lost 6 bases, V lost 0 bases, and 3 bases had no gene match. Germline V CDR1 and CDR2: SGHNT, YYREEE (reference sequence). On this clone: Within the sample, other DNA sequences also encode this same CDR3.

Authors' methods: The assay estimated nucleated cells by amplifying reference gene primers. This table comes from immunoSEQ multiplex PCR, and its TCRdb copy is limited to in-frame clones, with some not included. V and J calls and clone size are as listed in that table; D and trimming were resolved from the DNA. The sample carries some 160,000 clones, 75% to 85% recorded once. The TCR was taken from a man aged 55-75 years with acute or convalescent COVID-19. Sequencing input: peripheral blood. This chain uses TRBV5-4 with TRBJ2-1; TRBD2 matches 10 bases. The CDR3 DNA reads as TGTGCCAGCAGCTTGGAAGCGGGAGGGTTCAATGAGCAGTTCTTC. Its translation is CASSLEAGGFNEQFF.